The 14 T cell receptor beta chains given below trace back to one sample, sequenced in a study of CD8 T cells in ankylosing spondylitis (TCRdb year 2017). Receptors were amplified or captured by 5' RACE. Sequencing used an Illumina HiSeq 2500. TCRdb's own reprocessing of the public reads used fastp at Q25 and MiXCR and kept productive beta chains. Each CDR3 protein gets just one entry, which takes the most common genes and DNA from the rows behind it. The table for this sample lists approximately 350,000 distinct CDR3 sequences; more than 20% of them were counted only once. The ten largest clones represent around 13% of the sample. The sequencing sample was made of blood, either unsorted or a sorted T cell fraction (not recorded which). These receptors came from a male donor with ankylosing spondylitis or in good health (not recorded which).

This clonotype has just a few counts. This sequence joins TRBV12-3 or TRBV12-4 and TRBJ2-2, with no clear D. With 3 bases removed from V and 1 base from J, the gap between germline ends came to 9 bases. This CDR3 is 15 amino acids long. CDR3 residues: CASSLNGVNTGELFF. The CDR3 coding sequence is TGTGCCAGCAGTTTGAACGGAGTGAACACCGGGGAGCTGTTTTTT.

The V gene is TRBV9, the J gene TRBJ2-7; 7 bases line up with TRBD1. Germline V gives CDR1 SGDLS, CDR2 YYNGEE. V shed 4 bases, J shed 6 bases, and the junction held 4 bases outside the gene matches. The CDR3 has 12 residues. The CDR3 is CASSNPGGEQYF. The CDR3 DNA reads as TGTGCCAGCAGCAACCCAGGGGGCGAGCAGTACTTC. The entire variable domain, with the rest obtained from reference TRBV9 and TRBJ2-7, is as follows: DSGVTQTPKHLITATGQRVTLRCSPRSGDLSVYWYQQSLDQGLQFLIQYYNGEERAKGNILERFSAQQFPDLHSELNLSSLELGDSALYFCASSNPGGEQYFGPGTRLTVT.

This clonotype came up a few times. This chain uses TRBV4-1 with TRBJ2-3, with D possibly being TRBD1 (6 bases). The ends were cut back, 1 base at V and 8 bases at J, with 13 bases in the middle. Germline V CDR1 and CDR2: MGHRA, YSYEKL. The CDR3 has 14 amino acids. CDR3 residues: CASSQVAQGSTQYF. In DNA form, the CDR3 reads TGCGCCAGCAGCCAAGTGGCCCAGGGGAGTACGCAGTATTTT.

The chain is built from TRBV4-1 and TRBJ1-1; unclear D gene. The CDR3 runs to 16 residues. Germline CDR1 reads MGHRA; CDR2 reads YSYEKL. The V end was cut by 2 bases, the J end by 2 bases, with 15 bases between. The CDR3 is CASSQLPGNRNTEAFF. CDR3 coding DNA: TGCGCCAGCAGCCAACTCCCGGGTAACAGAAACACTGAAGCTTTCTTT.

This clonotype was recorded a few times. The chain uses TRBV7-9 and TRBJ2-3, with D tentatively TRBD1 (5 bases). Germline V gene sequence: CDR1 SEHNR, CDR2 FQNEAQ (reference sequence). Trimming cost V 6 bases and J 3 bases, with 10 bases left between them. This CDR3 region has 13 residues. CDR3 amino acids: CASRGHGTDTQYF. The CDR3 DNA reads TGTGCCAGCAGGGGGCACGGTACAGATACGCAGTATTTT.

The table lists this clonotype with many counts. The rearrangement joins TRBV7-2 to TRBJ2-7, with D perhaps TRBD2 (5 bases). In germline, CDR1 is SGHTA, CDR2 FQGNSA. Deletions cut 0 bases from V and 2 bases from J, with 8 bases between. The CDR3 sequence is 14 residues long. The CDR3 DNA sequence: TGTGCCAGCAGCTTAGCCCCGGGAACCTACGAGCAGTACTTC. It yields the protein CASSLAPGTYEQYF. The whole variable domain, remainder taken from reference TRBV7-2 and TRBJ2-7, is GAGVSQSPSNKVTEKGKDVELRCDPISGHTALYWYRQSLGQGLEFLIYFQGNSAPDKSGLPSDRFSAERTGGSVSTLTIQRTQQEDSAVYLCASSLAPGTYEQYFGPGTRLTVT.

This clonotype occurred many times. The rearrangement uses TRBV2 and TRBJ1-2; D is possibly TRBD1 (6 bases). With 9 bases removed from V and 2 bases from J, the gap between germline ends came to 13 bases. The CDR3 covers 13 residues. Germline CDR1 and CDR2: SNHLY and FYNNEI. The CDR3 DNA reads as TGTGCCAGTTTAACAGGGTTCAACTATGGCTACACCTTC. Encoded protein: CASLTGFNYGYTF.

This clonotype was detected only a few times. The chain joins TRBV6-4 to TRBJ2-7, with D perhaps TRBD1 (5 bases). V lost 3 bases and J 6 bases, leaving 12 bases between the germline ends. CDR1 MRHNA and CDR2 SNTAGT come from the germline V gene. CDR3 length: 13 amino acids. The DNA of the CDR3 is TGTGCCAGCAGTGAAGTCAAAGGGGCCGAGCAGTACTTC. It is translated as CASSEVKGAEQYF.

V gene TRBV7-6 combines with J gene TRBJ2-5, with D possibly matching TRBD1 (5 bases). The CDR3 is made up of 14 amino acids. The germline V and J ends were trimmed by 0 bases and 4 bases, with 9 bases remaining between them. Germline CDR1 reads SGHVS; CDR2 reads FNYEAQ. The CDR3 sequence is CASSLAGRTETQYF. The CDR3, as DNA: TGTGCCAGCAGCTTAGCGGGGCGGACAGAGACCCAGTACTTC.

V gene TRBV18 combines with J gene TRBJ2-7; TRBD1 matches at 7 bases. CDR1 and CDR2 from the germline V gene are KGHSH and LQKENI. Germline trimming cut 6 bases from V and 7 bases from J; bases unmatched to any gene: 21. This CDR3 contains 17 residues. The chain's CDR3 is CASSPQDRDGLLGEQYF. For the CDR3, the DNA is TGTGCCAGCTCCCCCCAAGACAGGGACGGCCTGCTGGGTGAGCAGTACTTC. Full variable domain (remainder filled in from reference TRBV18 and TRBJ2-7): NAGVMQNPRHLVRRRGQEARLRCSPMKGHSHVYWYRQLPEEGLKFMVYLQKENIIDESGMPKERFSAEFPKEGPSILRIQQVVRGDSAAYFCASSPQDRDGLLGEQYFGPGTRLTVT.

V is TRBV4-1 and J is TRBJ2-1, with TRBD1 as a possible D gene (6 bases). The V gene lost 2 bases and the J gene lost 5 bases, with 19 bases spanning the gap. The CDR3 is 17 residues long. Per the germline V gene, CDR1 is MGHRA and CDR2 is YSYEKL. CDR3 loop: CASSQYPDRTWDNEQFF. The CDR3 coding sequence is TGCGCCAGCAGCCAATACCCCGACAGGACCTGGGACAATGAGCAGTTCTTC.

V usage is TRBV11-2 and J usage is TRBJ2-7; weak D call: TRBD2 (5 bases). This CDR3 is built from 14 residues. The germline V and J ends were trimmed by 5 bases and 4 bases, with 15 bases remaining between them. Germline CDR1 reads SGHAT; CDR2 reads FQNNGV. CDR3: CASSERWVGYEQYF. The CDR3 nucleotides read TGTGCCAGCAGCGAGCGGTGGGTCGGATACGAGCAGTACTTC.

The chain joins TRBV6-2 or TRBV6-3 to TRBJ2-7; D is uncertain. There are 16 residues in the CDR3. Germline CDR1 reads MNHEY; CDR2 reads SVGEGT. Trimming stripped 0 bases from V and 1 base from J, with 13 bases between. In nucleotides, the CDR3 is TGTGCCAGCAGTTACTCTGCGCCCTTCGATTCCTACGAGCAGTACTTC. Translating it yields CASSYSAPFDSYEQYF.

The chain joins TRBV7-2 to TRBJ2-1; D unclear. Germline values: CDR1 SGHTA, CDR2 FQGNSA. Trimming pared 2 bases from V and 6 bases from J, leaving 5 bases between. This CDR3 is 12 amino acids long. The CDR3 region is CASSLMSNEQFF. Here the CDR3 DNA reads TGTGCCAGCAGCTTAATGTCCAATGAGCAGTTCTTC.